This T cell receptor beta chain comes out of a study of T cells in Graves' hyperthyroidism and ophthalmopathy. This clonotype occurred many times. Authors of the study amplified TCR beta CDR3 regions from RNA transcripts. Researchers ran a first-round RT-PCR on the TCR CDR3 using the HTBI primer set. MiXCR, run by TCRdb on the multiplex PCR reads, gives a single entry per CDR3 protein. The table includes 350,000 to 450,000 distinct CDR3 sequences, about 15% detected once. The source is a woman in her thirties with Graves' hyperthyroidism that later progressed to Graves' ophthalmopathy. Specimen: blood.

CDR3 DNA: TGTGCCAGCAGTTTATCGGTCGAGGACCGGCCCAAGTACTTC. Protein product: CASSLSVEDRPKYF. The chain has TRBV27 and TRBJ2-5; no firm D call. The CDR3 is made up of 14 amino acids. Germline CDR1 and CDR2: MNHEY and SMNVEV (reference sequence). V was cut by 0 bases and J by 12 bases, with 17 bases left in between.